Following are 14 T cell receptor beta chains from one sample sequenced in a study of response to subunit inactivated influenza vaccine. TCRdb reanalysed the RT-PCR reads using MiXCR and keeps one entry per CDR3 protein. The sample contains approximately 530,000 distinct CDR3 sequences, 7.6% of which appear only once. The sequencing used PBMCs from blood, collected about 23 months after vaccination. These receptors were taken from a man between 45 and 75 years old who received an inactivated influenza vaccine.

This clonotype was observed at least ten times. The chain recombines TRBV4-2 with TRBJ2-5, with TRBD1 identical over 12 bases. V was pared by 2 bases and J by 4 bases, with 8 bases of the junction left unmatched. Germline-derived CDR1 and CDR2 are LGHNA and YNFKEQ. CDR3 length: 17 amino acids. CDR3 loop: CASSQRYGTGGPETQYF. As DNA, the CDR3 is TGTGCCAGCAGCCAAAGATACGGGACAGGGGGCCCAGAGACCCAGTACTTC.

This clonotype was recorded at least ten times. V usage is TRBV12-3 or TRBV12-4 and J usage is TRBJ1-4, with D possibly TRBD1 on 5 matching bases. The ends were cut back, 8 bases at V and 7 bases at J, with 14 bases in the middle. The CDR3 sequence is 13 residues long. CDR3 in amino acids: CASLGGDPEKLFF. CDR3 nucleotide sequence: TGTGCCAGCCTGGGGGGGGATCCTGAAAAACTGTTTTTT.

J is TRBJ2-1 and V is TRBV5-5; 8 bases line up with TRBD2. The V gene's germline CDR1 is SGHKS and CDR2 YYEKEE (reference sequence). The CDR3 is 15 residues long. Trimming at V came to 3 bases and at J to 7 bases, leaving 9 bases not matched to a gene. DNA of the CDR3: TGTGCCAGCAGCTCTGACGGGACTAGAGGAAATGAGCAGTTCTTC. Translation: CASSSDGTRGNEQFF.

This chain joins TRBV5-6 and TRBJ2-7, with D hard to call. CDR3 size: 15 residues. Trimming removed 0 bases at V and 3 bases at J, with 13 bases between. Per the germline V gene, CDR1 is SGHDT and CDR2 is YYEEEE. CDR3 loop: CASSLEAGYVYEQYF. The DNA of the CDR3 is TGTGCCAGCAGCTTGGAAGCAGGTTACGTCTACGAGCAGTACTTC.

The rearrangement joins TRBV20-1 to TRBJ1-2; D unclear. The V and J ends lost 2 bases and 0 bases respectively, with 10 bases between them. There are 14 residues in the CDR3. Germline CDR1 and CDR2: DFQATT and SNEGSKA (reference sequence). The CDR3 nucleotides read TGCAGTGCTAGAACCATAAGAGCTAACTATGGCTACACCTTC. Amino acid sequence: CSARTIRANYGYTF.

The chain employs TRBV19 and TRBJ2-2; 7 nucleotides line up with TRBD1. Germline CDR1 is LNHDA and CDR2 is SQIVND (reference sequence). The length of the CDR3 is 15 residues. V was clipped by 5 bases and J by 6 bases; unmatched bases: 9. The DNA of the CDR3 is TGTGCCAGTAGTGCCGCGACAGGGTGGGCCGGGGAGCTGTTTTTT. Amino acid sequence: CASSAATGWAGELFF. The variable domain in full, completed from reference TRBV19 and TRBJ2-2, reads DGGITQSPKYLFRKEGQNVTLSCEQNLNHDAMYWYRQDPGQGLRLIYYSQIVNDFQKGDIAEGYSVSREKKESFPLTVTSAQKNPTAFYLCASSAATGWAGELFFGEGSRLTVL.

This clonotype was observed at least ten times. The chain recombines TRBV7-2 with TRBJ2-2; D not resolved. V lost 1 base to trimming and J lost 3 bases, with 6 bases between them. Germline V gives CDR1 SGHTA, CDR2 FQGNSA. This CDR3 spans 14 amino acids. The CDR3 here is CASSLVTYTGELFF. DNA of the CDR3: TGTGCCAGCAGCTTAGTCACCTACACCGGGGAGCTGTTTTTT.

In this sample, this clonotype turned up a few times. This chain links TRBV5-8 with TRBJ2-7, with 8 bases that match TRBD1. V lost 0 bases to trimming and J lost 0 bases; unmatched junction nucleotides: 8. Germline V gives CDR1 SGHTS, CDR2 YDEGEE. This CDR3 comprises 17 residues. The CDR3 protein is CASSLDTAGGPSYEQYF. The DNA for the CDR3 is TGTGCCAGCAGCTTGGATACCGCAGGGGGCCCCTCCTACGAGCAGTACTTC. The variable domain in full, with the rest retrieved from reference TRBV5-8 and TRBJ2-7, is EAGVTQSPTHLIKTRGQQATLRCSPISGHTSVYWYQQALGLGLQFLLWYDEGEERNRGNFPPRFSGRQFPNYSSELNVNALELEDSALYLCASSLDTAGGPSYEQYFGPGTRLTVT.

The rearrangement links TRBV9 to TRBJ2-1; 12 bases agree with TRBD2. V gave up 2 bases and J gave up 8 bases; unmatched junction bases: 5. The CDR3 contains 15 residues. Looked up from germline, CDR1 is SGDLS and CDR2 is YYNGEE. The CDR3 reads CASSVTSGSGDEQFF. The DNA of the CDR3 is TGTGCCAGCAGCGTGACTAGCGGGAGTGGGGATGAGCAGTTCTTC.

The chain combines TRBV10-3 with TRBJ2-7; the match to TRBD2 covers 7 bases. Trimming cost V 2 bases and J 5 bases; bases outside gene matches: 3. Looked up from germline, CDR1 is ENHRY and CDR2 is SYGVKD. The CDR3 contains 13 residues. CDR3 sequence (DNA): TGTGCCATCAGTGAGCGGGGGGAGGACGAGCAGTACTTC. Translating gives CAISERGEDEQYF.

This clonotype was seen at least ten times. V is TRBV10-3 and J is TRBJ2-5; a weak D match, TRBD1 (5 bases). In germline, CDR1 is ENHRY, CDR2 SYGVKD. This CDR3 has 10 amino acids. The CDR3 here is CATQGETQYF. CDR3 nucleotide sequence: TGTGCAACGCAGGGAGAGACCCAGTACTTC.

The chain recombines TRBV3-1 with TRBJ2-4; 10 nucleotides align to TRBD1. Germline V gene data show CDR1 as LGHDT and CDR2 as YNNKEL (reference sequence). The CDR3 totals 16 residues. Unmatched junction bases numbered 8, after V lost 0 bases and J lost 9 bases. This CDR3 reads CASSQDSGTGEGIQYF. The CDR3 coding sequence is TGTGCCAGCAGCCAAGATTCGGGGACAGGGGAAGGCATTCAGTACTTC.

This clonotype was found a few times. The rearrangement joins TRBV4-3 to TRBJ1-4; 9 bases agree with TRBD1. The length of the CDR3 is 15 residues. The V segment lost 1 base and the J segment 7 bases; nucleotides outside the gene matches: 4. Germline loops: CDR1 LGHNA, CDR2 YSLEER. CDR3 residues: CASSQVDRGSEKLFF. Here the CDR3 DNA reads TGCGCCAGCAGCCAAGTGGACAGGGGAAGTGAAAAACTGTTTTTT.

This sequence joins TRBV10-3 and TRBJ2-2; 10 nucleotides line up with TRBD2. The ends lost 4 bases at V and 5 bases at J; junction bases unmatched: 7. Germline V gene lookup returns CDR1 ENHRY and CDR2 SYGVKD. CDR3 length: 16 amino acids. The CDR3 spells CAISANPGLATGELFF. CDR3 DNA: TGTGCCATCAGTGCGAATCCGGGACTAGCGACCGGGGAGCTGTTTTTT.